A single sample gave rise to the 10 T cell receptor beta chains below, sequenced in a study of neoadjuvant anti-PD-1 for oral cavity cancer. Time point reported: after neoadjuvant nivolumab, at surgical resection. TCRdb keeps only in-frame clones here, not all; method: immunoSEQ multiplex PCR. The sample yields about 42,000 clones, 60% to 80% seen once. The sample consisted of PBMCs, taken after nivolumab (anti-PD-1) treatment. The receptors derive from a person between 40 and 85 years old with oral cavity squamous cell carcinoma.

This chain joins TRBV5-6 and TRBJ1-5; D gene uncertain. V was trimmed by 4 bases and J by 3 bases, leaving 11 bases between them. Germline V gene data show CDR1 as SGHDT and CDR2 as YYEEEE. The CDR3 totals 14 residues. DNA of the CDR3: TGTGCCAGCAGCCTGAGACGGAACAATCAGCCCCAGCATTTT. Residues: CASSLRRNNQPQHF.

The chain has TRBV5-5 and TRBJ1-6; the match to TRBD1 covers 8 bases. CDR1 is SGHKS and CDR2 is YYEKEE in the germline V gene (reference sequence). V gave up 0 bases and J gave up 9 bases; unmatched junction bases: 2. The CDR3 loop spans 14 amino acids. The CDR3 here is CASSLVQGGSPLHF. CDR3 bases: TGTGCCAGCAGCTTGGTACAGGGGGGTTCACCCCTCCACTTT.

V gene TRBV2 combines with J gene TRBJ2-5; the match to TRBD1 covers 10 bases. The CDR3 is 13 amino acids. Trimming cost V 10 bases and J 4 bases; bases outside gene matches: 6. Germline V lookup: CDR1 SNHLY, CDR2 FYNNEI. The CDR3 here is CATARTGGETQYF. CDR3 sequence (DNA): TGTGCCACCGCGAGGACAGGGGGAGAGACCCAGTACTTC.

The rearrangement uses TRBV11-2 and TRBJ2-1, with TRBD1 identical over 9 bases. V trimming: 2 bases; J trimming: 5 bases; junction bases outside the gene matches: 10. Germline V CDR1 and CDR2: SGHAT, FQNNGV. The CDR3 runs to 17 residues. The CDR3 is CASSLPGTGYSDNEQFF. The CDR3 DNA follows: TGTGCCAGCAGCTTACCCGGGACAGGGTATTCGGACAATGAGCAGTTCTTC.

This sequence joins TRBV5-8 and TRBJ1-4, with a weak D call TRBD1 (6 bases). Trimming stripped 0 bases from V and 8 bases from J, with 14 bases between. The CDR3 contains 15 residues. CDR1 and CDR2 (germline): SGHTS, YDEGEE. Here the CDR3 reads CASSLGGLVAEKLFF. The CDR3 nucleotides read TGTGCCAGCAGCTTGGGGGGGCTAGTAGCCGAAAAACTGTTTTTT.

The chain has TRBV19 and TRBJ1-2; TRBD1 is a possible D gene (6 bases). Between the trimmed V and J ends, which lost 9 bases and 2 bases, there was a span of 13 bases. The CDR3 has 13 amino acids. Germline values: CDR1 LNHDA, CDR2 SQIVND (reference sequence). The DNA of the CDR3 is TGTGCCAGCTCCTCAGGACAGAACTATGGCTACACCTTC. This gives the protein CASSSGQNYGYTF.

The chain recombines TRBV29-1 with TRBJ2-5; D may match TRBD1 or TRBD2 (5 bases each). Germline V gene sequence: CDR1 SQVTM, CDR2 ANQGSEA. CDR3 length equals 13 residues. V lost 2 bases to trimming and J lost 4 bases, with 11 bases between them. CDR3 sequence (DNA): TGCAGCGTTGAACAGGGAGTGGGAGAGACCCAGTACTTC. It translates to CSVEQGVGETQYF.

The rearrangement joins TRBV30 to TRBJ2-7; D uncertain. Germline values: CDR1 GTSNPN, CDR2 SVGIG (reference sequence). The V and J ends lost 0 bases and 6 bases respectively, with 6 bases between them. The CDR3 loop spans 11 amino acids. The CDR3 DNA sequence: TGTGCCTGGAGTGTTGGGCCCGAGCAGTACTTC. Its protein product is CAWSVGPEQYF. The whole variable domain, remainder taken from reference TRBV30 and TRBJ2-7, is SQTIHQWPATLVQPVGSPLSLECTVEGTSNPNLYWYRQAAGRGLQLLFYSVGIGQISSEVPQNLSASRPQDRQFILSSKKLLLSDSGFYLCAWSVGPEQYFGPGTRLTVT.

In DNA, the CDR3 is TGTGCCAGCAGCCGGGACAGAAGCTATAACTATGGCTACACCTTC. Translated: CASSRDRSYNYGYTF. The J gene is TRBJ1-2, the V gene TRBV7-9, with 7 bases lining up with TRBD1. Trimming removed 5 bases from V and 1 base from J; junction bases left unmatched: 7. The length of the CDR3 is 15 residues. CDR1 is SEHNR and CDR2 is FQNEAQ in the germline V gene (reference sequence). The full variable domain, in which reference TRBV7-9 and TRBJ1-2 provide the parts outside the CDR3, is DTGVSQNPRHKITKRGQNVTFRCDPISEHNRLYWYRQTLGQGPEFLTYFQNEAQLEKSRLLSDRFSAERPKGSFSTLEIQRTEQGDSAMYLCASSRDRSYNYGYTFGSGTRLTVV.

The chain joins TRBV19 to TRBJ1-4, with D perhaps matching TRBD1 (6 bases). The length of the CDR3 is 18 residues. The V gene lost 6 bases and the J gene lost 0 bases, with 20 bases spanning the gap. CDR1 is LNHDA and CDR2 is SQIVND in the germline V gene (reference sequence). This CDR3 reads CASSRRQVIGTTNEKLFF. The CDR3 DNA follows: TGTGCCAGTAGCCGGAGACAGGTTATCGGAACAACTAATGAAAAACTGTTTTTT.